The 22 T cell receptor beta chains in this list originate from one sample, sequenced in a study of Ad26.COV2.S vaccination and SARS-CoV-2 variants. Indicated treatment: some 20 received Ad26.COV2.S at low or high dose, single or two shots; about 5 received placebo; per-sample allocation not given. Day 63 after the first injection of vaccine or placebo was the sampling time. Clones were read by immunoSEQ multiplex PCR, and TCRdb kept only the in-frame ones, dropping some. Of hundreds of thousands of clones listed, about 90% are singletons. The specimen comprised peripheral blood, sampled in a trial of Ad26.COV2.S vaccine versus placebo. These TCRs come from a person aged 18-60 years who received the Ad26.COV2.S COVID-19 vaccine or a placebo.

V usage is TRBV18 and J usage is TRBJ1-5, with a weak D call TRBD1 (5 bases). The CDR3 loop spans 15 amino acids. The V gene's germline CDR1 is KGHSH and CDR2 LQKENI. V lost 6 bases to trimming and J lost 0 bases, with 12 bases between them. The CDR3 loop reads CASSKEGYSNQPQHF. The DNA of the CDR3 is TGTGCCAGCTCTAAGGAGGGGTATAGCAATCAGCCCCAGCATTTT.

The CDR3 protein is CAWTQGSFGGTEAFF. The CDR3 region has the DNA TGTGCCTGGACTCAGGGGTCTTTTGGAGGCACTGAAGCTTTCTTT. V is TRBV30 and J is TRBJ1-1, with D tentatively TRBD1 (6 bases). Deletions cut 4 bases from V and 4 bases from J, with 19 bases between. The V gene's germline CDR1 is GTSNPN and CDR2 SVGIG (reference sequence). This CDR3 has 15 amino acids. Variable domain in full (rest from reference TRBV30 and TRBJ1-1): SQTIHQWPATLVQPVGSPLSLECTVEGTSNPNLYWYRQAAGRGLQLLFYSVGIGQISSEVPQNLSASRPQDRQFILSSKKLLLSDSGFYLCAWTQGSFGGTEAFFGQGTRLTVV.

The chain combines TRBV5-1 with TRBJ2-7, with TRBD1 identical over 7 bases. The CDR3 is 14 residues long. Germline V gene lookup returns CDR1 SGHRS and CDR2 YFSETQ. The V and J ends lost 3 bases and 3 bases, in that order; junction bases with no gene match: 6. The CDR3 reads CASSSNPGGYEQYF. The CDR3 bases are TGCGCCAGCAGCTCAAATCCAGGGGGCTACGAGCAGTACTTC. Filled out from reference TRBV5-1 and TRBJ2-7, the complete variable domain reads KAGVTQTPRYLIKTRGQQVTLSCSPISGHRSVSWYQQTPGQGLQFLFEYFSETQRNKGNFPGRFSGRQFSNSRSEMNVSTLELGDSALYLCASSSNPGGYEQYFGPGTRLTVT.

The gene calls are TRBV29-1 and TRBJ1-1; the D gene is possibly TRBD1 (6 bases). Germline CDR1 and CDR2: SQVTM and ANQGSEA. CDR3 length: 13 amino acids. V lost 3 bases and J lost 6, with 14 bases in between. CDR3 nucleotides: TGCAGCGTTGAGCTTGGGGGCGCTTCTGAAGCTTTCTTT. Translating it yields CSVELGGASEAFF. The full variable domain, rest sourced from reference TRBV29-1 and TRBJ1-1, is SAVISQKPSRDICQRGTSLTIQCQVDSQVTMMFWYRQQPGQSLTLIATANQGSEATYESGFVIDKFPISRPNLTFSTLTVSNMSPEDSSIYLCSVELGGASEAFFGQGTRLTVV.

The sample holds a few counts of this clone. The rearrangement joins TRBV7-2 to TRBJ1-1, with D tentatively TRBD1 (5 bases). This CDR3 spans 15 amino acids. CDR1 is SGHTA, CDR2 FQGNSA, per germline. Trimming pared 0 bases from V and 1 base from J, leaving 9 bases between. In DNA, the CDR3 is TGTGCCAGCAGCTTAGCACAGGCCGGGAACACTGAAGCTTTCTTT. Translation gives CASSLAQAGNTEAFF.

The rearrangement links TRBV6-5 to TRBJ2-4; possibly TRBD1 for D (6 bases). V gave up 6 bases and J gave up 4 bases, with 13 bases separating them. This CDR3 comprises 14 residues. Per germline, CDR1 MNHEY and CDR2 SVGAGI. The CDR3 DNA reads as TGTGCCAGCAGCGATGCCGGGACAAAAAACATTCAGTACTTC. It encodes CASSDAGTKNIQYF.

This chain connects TRBV7-2 to TRBJ1-2, with D maybe TRBD1 (5 bases). The germline V gene encodes CDR1 SGHTA and CDR2 FQGNSA. The CDR3 runs to 13 residues. The V and J ends lost 1 base and 7 bases respectively, with 10 bases between them. The CDR3 DNA sequence: TGTGCCAGCAGCTTAGAAGGGGTTCGTGGCTACACCTTC. Translating it yields CASSLEGVRGYTF.

The V gene is TRBV7-6, the J gene TRBJ1-2; 7 bases line up with TRBD1. This CDR3 has 17 amino acids. Trimming at V came to 5 bases and at J to 7 bases, leaving 19 bases not matched to a gene. CDR1 and CDR2 (germline): SGHVS, FNYEAQ. This CDR3 reads CASSPHPPDRSSFGYTF. The CDR3 DNA reads TGTGCCAGCAGCCCCCACCCCCCGGACAGGAGTAGTTTTGGCTACACCTTC.

The CDR3: CAIVAGGNYNEQFF. DNA of the CDR3: TGTGCCATTGTAGCGGGGGGGAATTACAATGAGCAGTTCTTC. The chain carries TRBV10-3 and TRBJ2-1, with TRBD2 matching 11 bases. V was clipped by 9 bases and J by 4 bases; unmatched bases: 5. The germline gives CDR1 ENHRY, CDR2 SYGVKD. The CDR3 is 14 amino acids.

This clone appeared a single time. This rearrangement joins TRBV19 to TRBJ1-5; 7 nucleotides agree with TRBD1. Germline V gene data show CDR1 as LNHDA and CDR2 as SQIVND (reference sequence). The CDR3 loop spans 13 amino acids. V shed 4 bases and J 10 bases; nucleotides not matched to a gene: 7. Here the CDR3 reads CASSRTGLLPQHF. Here the CDR3 DNA reads TGTGCCAGTAGTAGGACAGGTCTATTACCCCAGCATTTT.

Note on this clone: Within the sample, other DNA sequences also encode this same CDR3. This chain connects TRBV5-1 to TRBJ2-5, with D uncertain. Germline V gene lookup returns CDR1 SGHRS and CDR2 YFSETQ. There are 14 residues in the CDR3. V lost 0 bases and J 5 bases, leaving 11 bases between the germline ends. The CDR3 DNA reads TGCGCCAGCAGCTTGGGGCTGGCCGGGGAGACCCAGTACTTC. Protein sequence: CASSLGLAGETQYF.

The chain carries TRBV5-1 and TRBJ1-1; D ambiguous. The V and J ends lost 3 bases and 2 bases respectively, with 8 bases between them. The CDR3 contains 13 residues. Looked up from germline, CDR1 is SGHRS and CDR2 is YFSETQ. CDR3 loop: CASSSQYNTEAFF. The CDR3 region has the DNA TGCGCCAGCAGCTCACAGTATAACACTGAAGCTTTCTTT.

The chain joins TRBV13 to TRBJ2-1; D call uncertain. CDR1 and CDR2 (germline): PRHDT, FYEKMQ (reference sequence). The V end was cut by 1 base, the J end by 7 bases, with 5 bases between. This CDR3 region has 12 residues. In DNA, the CDR3 is TGTGCCAGCAGCTTAGTTCCGAATGAGCAGTTCTTC. Its protein product is CASSLVPNEQFF.

This clone was counted a single time. This sequence joins TRBV6-5 and TRBJ2-3; no firm D call. V was clipped by 5 bases and J by 10 bases, with 16 bases between them. Germline CDR1 and CDR2: MNHEY and SVGAGI. The CDR3 runs to 13 residues. In DNA form, the CDR3 reads TGTGCCAGCAGTAACCGTCCCCGTCTCGCGCAGTATTTT. Translation gives CASSNRPRLAQYF.

The chain joins TRBV5-5 to TRBJ2-1; 12 bases are shared with TRBD2. Germline trimming cut 2 bases from V and 3 bases from J; bases unmatched to any gene: 3. The germline gives CDR1 SGHKS, CDR2 YYEKEE (reference sequence). The CDR3 covers 16 residues. The CDR3 spells CASSLLAGGRYNEQFF. The DNA of the CDR3 is TGTGCCAGCAGCTTACTAGCGGGAGGCCGCTACAATGAGCAGTTCTTC.

The chain couples TRBV5-4 to TRBJ2-1; 7 nucleotides match TRBD2. The germline CDR1 and CDR2 sequences are SGHNT and YYREEE (reference sequence). The V and J ends lost 0 bases and 5 bases, in that order; junction bases with no gene match: 2. The CDR3 spans 14 residues. The CDR3 DNA is TGTGCCAGCAGCTTGGGTGGGGGGGACAATGAGCAGTTCTTC. Its protein is CASSLGGGDNEQFF.

J is TRBJ2-1 and V is TRBV6-6, with TRBD2 matching over 14 bases. This CDR3 has 14 amino acids. V lost 10 bases, J lost 8 bases, and 7 bases stayed unmatched. Germline V CDR1 and CDR2: MNHNY, SVGAGI (reference sequence). Here the CDR3 DNA reads TGTGCCATCGCGGGACTAGCGGGAGTCCATGAGCAGTTCTTC. Amino acids: CAIAGLAGVHEQFF.

The CDR3 here is CASSSATRQPGEQYF. DNA of the CDR3: TGCGCCAGCAGCTCCGCAACTAGACAGCCCGGAGAGCAGTACTTC. The chain links TRBV5-1 to TRBJ2-7; D may correspond to TRBD1 or TRBD2 (5 bases each). Germline assignment: CDR1 SGHRS and CDR2 YFSETQ. CDR3 length: 15 residues. The V gene lost 3 bases and the J gene lost 7 bases, with 20 bases spanning the gap. Complete variable domain (other parts from reference TRBV5-1 and TRBJ2-7): KAGVTQTPRYLIKTRGQQVTLSCSPISGHRSVSWYQQTPGQGLQFLFEYFSETQRNKGNFPGRFSGRQFSNSRSEMNVSTLELGDSALYLCASSSATRQPGEQYFGPGTRLTVT.

The CDR3 nucleotides read TGTGCCAGCAGCGTAGGGGTCAATGAAAAACTGTTTTTT. Its translation is CASSVGVNEKLFF. The V call is TRBV9, the J call TRBJ1-4; D is unresolved. CDR3 length equals 13 residues. CDR1 SGDLS and CDR2 YYNGEE come from the germline V gene. V dropped 0 bases and J dropped 5 bases, with 5 bases sitting between them. Looking up the rest from reference TRBV9 and TRBJ1-4 gives the full variable domain: DSGVTQTPKHLITATGQRVTLRCSPRSGDLSVYWYQQSLDQGLQFLIQYYNGEERAKGNILERFSAQQFPDLHSELNLSSLELGDSALYFCASSVGVNEKLFFGSGTQLSVL.

The chain is built from TRBV5-1 and TRBJ1-2, with a tentative D call TRBD1 (5 bases). V lost 1 base and J 4 bases, leaving 14 bases between the germline ends. Germline V gene sequence: CDR1 SGHRS, CDR2 YFSETQ. The CDR3 contains 15 residues. The CDR3 coding sequence is TGCGCCAGCAGCTTGTCGGGCCAGGGTGCCTATGGCTACACCTTC. It encodes CASSLSGQGAYGYTF.

In its sample, this clone was seen once. This CDR3 reads CASSRRTGRYEQYF. CDR3 coding DNA: TGTGCCAGCAGCCGCAGGACAGGGCGATACGAGCAGTACTTC. The V gene is TRBV4-2, the J gene TRBJ2-7; 8 bases match TRBD1. Trimming cost V 4 bases and J 4 bases; bases outside gene matches: 6. Germline V gene sequence: CDR1 LGHNA, CDR2 YNFKEQ. The CDR3 loop spans 14 amino acids.

The rearrangement uses TRBV4-1 and TRBJ1-5; no reliable D call. Trimming took off 0 bases at V and 2 bases at J, with 11 bases between the two ends. Germline V gene lookup returns CDR1 MGHRA and CDR2 YSYEKL. There are 16 residues in the CDR3. CDR3 protein: CASSQEGGLGNQPQHF. The CDR3 region has the DNA TGCGCCAGCAGCCAAGAGGGAGGGTTGGGCAATCAGCCCCAGCATTTT.